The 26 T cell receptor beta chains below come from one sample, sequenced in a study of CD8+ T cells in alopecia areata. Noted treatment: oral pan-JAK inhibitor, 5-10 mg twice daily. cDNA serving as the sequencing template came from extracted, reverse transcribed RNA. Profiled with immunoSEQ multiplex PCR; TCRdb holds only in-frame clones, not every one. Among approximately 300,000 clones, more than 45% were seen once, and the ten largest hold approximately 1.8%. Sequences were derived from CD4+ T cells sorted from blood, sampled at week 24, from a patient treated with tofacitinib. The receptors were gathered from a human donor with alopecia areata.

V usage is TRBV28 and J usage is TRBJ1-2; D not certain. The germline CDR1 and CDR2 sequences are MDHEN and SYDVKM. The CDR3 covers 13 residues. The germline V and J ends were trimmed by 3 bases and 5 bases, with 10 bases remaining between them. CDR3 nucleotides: TGTGCCAGCAGTTTGGAGGGAGGATATGGCTACACCTTC. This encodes CASSLEGGYGYTF.

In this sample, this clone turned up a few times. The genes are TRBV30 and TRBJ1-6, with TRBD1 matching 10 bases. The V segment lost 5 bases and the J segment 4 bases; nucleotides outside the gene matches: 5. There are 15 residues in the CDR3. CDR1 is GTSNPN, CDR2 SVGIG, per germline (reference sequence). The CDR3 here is CAWARQGAYNSPLHF. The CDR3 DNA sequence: TGTGCCTGGGCTCGACAGGGGGCGTATAATTCACCCCTCCACTTT.

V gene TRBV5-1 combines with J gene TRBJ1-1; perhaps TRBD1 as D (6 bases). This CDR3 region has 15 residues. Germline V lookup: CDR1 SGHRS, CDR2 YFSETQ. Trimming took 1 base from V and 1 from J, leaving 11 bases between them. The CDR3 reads CASSLWGHENTEAFF. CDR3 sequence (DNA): TGCGCCAGCAGCTTGTGGGGACACGAGAACACTGAAGCTTTCTTT. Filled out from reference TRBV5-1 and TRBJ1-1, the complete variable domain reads KAGVTQTPRYLIKTRGQQVTLSCSPISGHRSVSWYQQTPGQGLQFLFEYFSETQRNKGNFPGRFSGRQFSNSRSEMNVSTLELGDSALYLCASSLWGHENTEAFFGQGTRLTVV.

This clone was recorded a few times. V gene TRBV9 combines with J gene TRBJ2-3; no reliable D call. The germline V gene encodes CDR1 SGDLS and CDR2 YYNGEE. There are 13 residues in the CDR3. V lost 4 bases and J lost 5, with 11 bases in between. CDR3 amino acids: CASSPDAGDTQYF. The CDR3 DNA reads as TGTGCCAGCAGCCCGGATGCAGGAGATACGCAGTATTTT. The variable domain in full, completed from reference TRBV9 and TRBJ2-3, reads DSGVTQTPKHLITATGQRVTLRCSPRSGDLSVYWYQQSLDQGLQFLIQYYNGEERAKGNILERFSAQQFPDLHSELNLSSLELGDSALYFCASSPDAGDTQYFGPGTRLTVL.

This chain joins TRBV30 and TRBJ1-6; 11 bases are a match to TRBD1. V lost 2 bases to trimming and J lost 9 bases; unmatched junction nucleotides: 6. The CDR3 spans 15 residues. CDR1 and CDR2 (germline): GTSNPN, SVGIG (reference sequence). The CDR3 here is CAWSPRDRGGSPLHF. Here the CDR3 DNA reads TGTGCCTGGAGTCCAAGGGACAGGGGGGGTTCACCCCTCCACTTT.

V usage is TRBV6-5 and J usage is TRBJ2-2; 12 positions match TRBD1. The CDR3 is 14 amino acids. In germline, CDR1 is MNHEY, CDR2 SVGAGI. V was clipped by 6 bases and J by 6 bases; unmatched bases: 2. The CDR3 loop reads CASRGTGGSGELFF. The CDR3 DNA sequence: TGTGCCAGCAGGGGGACAGGGGGCTCCGGGGAGCTGTTTTTT.

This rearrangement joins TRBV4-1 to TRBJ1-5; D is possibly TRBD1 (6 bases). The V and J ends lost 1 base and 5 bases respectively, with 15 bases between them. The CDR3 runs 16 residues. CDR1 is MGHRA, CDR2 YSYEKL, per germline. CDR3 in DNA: TGCGCCAGCAGCCAAGCCCAGGGGACCAGGGATCAGCCCCAGCATTTT. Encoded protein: CASSQAQGTRDQPQHF.

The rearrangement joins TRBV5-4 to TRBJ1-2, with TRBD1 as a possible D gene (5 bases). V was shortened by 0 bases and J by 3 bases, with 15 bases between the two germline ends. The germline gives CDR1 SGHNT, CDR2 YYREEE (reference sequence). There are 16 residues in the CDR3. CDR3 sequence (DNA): TGTGCCAGCAGCTTGGGGTCAGGGAACCGCTACTATGGCTACACCTTC. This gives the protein CASSLGSGNRYYGYTF. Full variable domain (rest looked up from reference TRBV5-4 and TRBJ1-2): ETGVTQSPTHLIKTRGQQVTLRCSSQSGHNTVSWYQQALGQGPQFIFQYYREEENGRGNFPPRFSGLQFPNYSSELNVNALELDDSALYLCASSLGSGNRYYGYTFGSGTRLTVV.

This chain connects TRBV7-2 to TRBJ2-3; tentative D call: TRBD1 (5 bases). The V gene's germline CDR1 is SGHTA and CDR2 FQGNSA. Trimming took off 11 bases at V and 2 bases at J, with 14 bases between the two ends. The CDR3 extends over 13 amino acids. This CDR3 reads CAVSKGYTDTQYF. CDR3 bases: TGTGCCGTCAGTAAGGGGTACACAGATACGCAGTATTTT.

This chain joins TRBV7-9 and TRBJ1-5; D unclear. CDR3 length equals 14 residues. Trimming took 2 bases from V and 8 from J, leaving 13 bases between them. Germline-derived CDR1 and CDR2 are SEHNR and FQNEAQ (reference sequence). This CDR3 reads CASSLKGPGEPQHF. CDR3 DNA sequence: TGTGCCAGCAGCTTAAAGGGCCCGGGAGAGCCCCAGCATTTT.

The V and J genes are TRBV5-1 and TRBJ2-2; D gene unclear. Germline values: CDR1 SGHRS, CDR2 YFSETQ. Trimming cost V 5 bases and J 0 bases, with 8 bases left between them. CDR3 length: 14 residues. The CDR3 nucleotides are TGCGCCAGCAGTCCAGACGCGAACACCGGGGAGCTGTTTTTT. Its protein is CASSPDANTGELFF.

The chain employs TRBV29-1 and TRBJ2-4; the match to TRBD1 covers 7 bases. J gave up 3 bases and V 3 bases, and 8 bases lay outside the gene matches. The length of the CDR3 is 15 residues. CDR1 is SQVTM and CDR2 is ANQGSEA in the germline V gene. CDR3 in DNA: TGCAGCGTTGATTTCGACAGGGTGGGCAAAAACATTCAGTACTTC. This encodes CSVDFDRVGKNIQYF.

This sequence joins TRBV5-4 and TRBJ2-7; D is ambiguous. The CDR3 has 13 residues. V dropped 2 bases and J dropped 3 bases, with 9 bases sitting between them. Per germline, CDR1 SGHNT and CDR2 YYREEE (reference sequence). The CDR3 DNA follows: TGTGCCAGCAGCTTCCCGGACGGCTACGAGCAGTACTTC. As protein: CASSFPDGYEQYF.

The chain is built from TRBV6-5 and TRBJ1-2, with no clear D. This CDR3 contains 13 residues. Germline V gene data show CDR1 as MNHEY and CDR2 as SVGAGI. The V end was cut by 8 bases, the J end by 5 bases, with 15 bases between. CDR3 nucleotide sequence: TGTGCCAGCCAGTTACGGGTCGGATATGGCTACACCTTC. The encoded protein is CASQLRVGYGYTF.

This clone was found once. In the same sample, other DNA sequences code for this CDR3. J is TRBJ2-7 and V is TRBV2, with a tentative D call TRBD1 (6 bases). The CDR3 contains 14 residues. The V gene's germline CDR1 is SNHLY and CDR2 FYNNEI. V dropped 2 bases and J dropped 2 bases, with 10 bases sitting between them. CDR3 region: CASSEQGTTYEQYF. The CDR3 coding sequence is TGTGCCAGCAGTGAACAGGGGACAACCTACGAGCAGTACTTC.

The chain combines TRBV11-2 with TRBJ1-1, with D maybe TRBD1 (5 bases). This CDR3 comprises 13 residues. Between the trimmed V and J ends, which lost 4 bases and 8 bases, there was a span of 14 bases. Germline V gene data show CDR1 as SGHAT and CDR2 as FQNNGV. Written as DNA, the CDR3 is TGTGCCAGCAGCTCCAACAGGATTTACGAAGCTTTCTTT. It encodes CASSSNRIYEAFF.

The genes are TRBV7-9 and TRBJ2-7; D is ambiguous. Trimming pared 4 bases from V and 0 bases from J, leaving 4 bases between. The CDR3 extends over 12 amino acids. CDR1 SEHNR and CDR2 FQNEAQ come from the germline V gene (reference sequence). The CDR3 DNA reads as TGTGCCAGCAGCTCTAGCTCCTACGAGCAGTACTTC. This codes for CASSSSSYEQYF.

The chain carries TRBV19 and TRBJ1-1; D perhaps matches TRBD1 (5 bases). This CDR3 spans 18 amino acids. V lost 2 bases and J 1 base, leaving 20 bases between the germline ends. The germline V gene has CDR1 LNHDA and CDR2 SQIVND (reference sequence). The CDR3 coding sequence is TGTGCCAGTAGTATACGTTCTACGGGACCCCAGGGGAACACTGAAGCTTTCTTT. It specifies CASSIRSTGPQGNTEAFF.

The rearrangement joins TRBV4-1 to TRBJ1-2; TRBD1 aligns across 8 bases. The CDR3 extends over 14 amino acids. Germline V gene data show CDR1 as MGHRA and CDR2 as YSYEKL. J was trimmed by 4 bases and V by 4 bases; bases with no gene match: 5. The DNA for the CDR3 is TGCGCCAGCAGCCCGGGACAGGTCCTCTATGGCTACACCTTC. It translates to CASSPGQVLYGYTF.

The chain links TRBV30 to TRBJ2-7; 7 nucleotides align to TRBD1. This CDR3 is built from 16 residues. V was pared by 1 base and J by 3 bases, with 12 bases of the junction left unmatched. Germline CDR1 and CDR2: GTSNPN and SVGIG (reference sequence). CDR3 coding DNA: TGTGCCTGGAGTGCGTTGGGACGAGACAGGGACTACGAGCAGTACTTC. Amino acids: CAWSALGRDRDYEQYF. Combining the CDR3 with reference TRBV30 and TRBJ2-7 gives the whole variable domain SQTIHQWPATLVQPVGSPLSLECTVEGTSNPNLYWYRQAAGRGLQLLFYSVGIGQISSEVPQNLSASRPQDRQFILSSKKLLLSDSGFYLCAWSALGRDRDYEQYFGPGTRLTVT.

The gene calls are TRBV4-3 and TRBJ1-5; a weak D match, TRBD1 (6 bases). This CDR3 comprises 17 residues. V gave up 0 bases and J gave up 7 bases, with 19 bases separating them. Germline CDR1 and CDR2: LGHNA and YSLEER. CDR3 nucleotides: TGCGCCAGCAGCCAAGAGGTTGGTGGGGGGCGCGGGCAGCCCCAGCATTTT. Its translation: CASSQEVGGGRGQPQHF.

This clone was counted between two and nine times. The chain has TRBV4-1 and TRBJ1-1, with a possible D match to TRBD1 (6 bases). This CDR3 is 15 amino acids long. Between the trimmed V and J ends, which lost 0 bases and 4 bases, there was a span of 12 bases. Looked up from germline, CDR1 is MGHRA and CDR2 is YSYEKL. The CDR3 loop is CASSQEGAAGTEAFF. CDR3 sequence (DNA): TGCGCCAGCAGCCAAGAGGGGGCGGCGGGCACTGAAGCTTTCTTT.

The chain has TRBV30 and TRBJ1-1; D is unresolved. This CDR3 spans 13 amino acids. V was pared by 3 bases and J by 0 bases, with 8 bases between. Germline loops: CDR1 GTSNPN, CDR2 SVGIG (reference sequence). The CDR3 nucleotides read TGTGCCTGGAGACAGCTCATGAACACTGAAGCTTTCTTT. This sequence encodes CAWRQLMNTEAFF.

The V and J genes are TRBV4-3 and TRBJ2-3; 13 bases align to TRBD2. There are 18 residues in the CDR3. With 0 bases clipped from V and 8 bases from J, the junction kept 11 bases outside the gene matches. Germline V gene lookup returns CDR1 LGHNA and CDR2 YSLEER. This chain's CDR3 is CASSQDGRRTSGGATQYF. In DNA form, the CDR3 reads TGCGCCAGCAGCCAAGACGGCCGCCGGACTAGCGGGGGCGCTACGCAGTATTTT.

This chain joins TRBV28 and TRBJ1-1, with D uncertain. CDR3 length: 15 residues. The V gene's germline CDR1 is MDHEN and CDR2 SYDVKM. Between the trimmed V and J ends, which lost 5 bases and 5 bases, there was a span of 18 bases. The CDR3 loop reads CASSPSHGVRTEAFF. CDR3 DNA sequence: TGTGCCAGCAGTCCCTCGCACGGTGTTCGGACTGAAGCTTTCTTT.

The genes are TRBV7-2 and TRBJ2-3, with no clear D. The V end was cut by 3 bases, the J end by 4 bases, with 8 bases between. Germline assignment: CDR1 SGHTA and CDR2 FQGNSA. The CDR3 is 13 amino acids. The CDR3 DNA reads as TGTGCCAGCAGCTTTGACCTCGCAGATACGCAGTATTTT. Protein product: CASSFDLADTQYF.